This record looks at one TCR beta chain sequence and its context. Its specificity is not known. Deletions cut 6 bases from V and 0 bases from J, with 12 bases between. CDR1 and CDR2 from the germline V gene are MNHEY and SVGAGI. The CDR3 is 16 amino acids. TCRdb itself ran the multiplex PCR reads through MiXCR, one entry per CDR3 protein. The sample shows around 170,000 distinct CDR3 sequences, around a third of them seen only once. This sample was included in a study of breast tumors, draining lymph nodes, adjacent tissues. Whole-study results and caveats: Compared with basal-like, luminal-like tumors shared significantly more repertoire with nontumor tissue. The data were judged consistent with most tumor T cells coming from lymph node and expanding in tumor. Tumors had less TCR diversity than lymph nodes, more than nontumor tissue. The lymph node origin of tumor T cells was framed as consistent with a hypothesis, not demonstrated.

Breast cancer patients provided tissue from their axillary draining lymph nodes. Sequencing input: axillary lymph node tissue. V usage is TRBV6-5 and J usage is TRBJ2-6; D tentatively reads TRBD1 or TRBD2 (6 bases each). This sequence originates from a female donor with breast cancer. Some clones in this sample may be carry-over from other donors' samples. CDR3 sequence: CASSLGGNSGANVLTF. The CDR3 coding sequence is TGTGCCAGCAGCCTGGGGGGCAACTCTGGGGCCAACGTCCTGACTTTC.